This entry is about one T cell receptor beta chain. This clonotype was seen ten or more times. The clone's antigen remains unknown. No base qualities exist here, and no much larger clone lies one base off it. Flow cytometry had shown CD8+CD57+ cell expansion in the patients selected for sequencing. Every patient had a diagnosis of severe acquired aplastic anemia based on International Study of Aplastic Anemia and Agranulocytosis and Camitta criteria. Patients had received no therapy at the time of blood sampling. TCR repertoires of sorted CD4+ and CD8+ blood T cells from severe aplastic anemia patients and healthy subjects were deep-sequenced in the study. Patients were enrolled under clinicaltrials.gov protocols 00001620, 01623167, 00001397, 00071045, 00081523 and 00961064 in the USA. Ficoll-Paque density gradient centrifugation was used to isolate peripheral blood mononuclear cells. CD4+ and CD8+ T cells were sorted by FACS or magnetic beads before DNA extraction.

This specimen belongs to a study of CD8+CD57+ T cells in acquired aplastic anemia (dated by TCRdb to the late 2010s). Regarding the research as a whole: Extracted DNA from sorted CD4+ and CD8+ cells averaged around 3.3 ug, ranging from roughly 0.17 to 27.4 ug. CD8+CD57+ expansion was defined as a frequency above the mean frequency observed in healthy subjects.

Paper-wide results and their limitations: Approximately 31 CD8+ CDR3 sequences were found in both patients and controls but appeared to be highly expressed in patients and within the immunodominant clones of the patients. No significant difference in CD8+ Simpson's diversity was found between patients and healthy controls (P=0.060).

Including the terminal cysteine and phenylalanine, the CDR3 comprises 14 residues. Only the CDR3 DNA is retained, 42 bases long and in frame from the first base. In the germline V gene (reference sequence), CDR1 corresponds to SEHNR and CDR2 to FQNEAQ. The junction carries 12 bases between V and J, which are trimmed by 5 bases and 2 bases respectively. Profiling of TCR beta VDJ combinations and CDR3 sequences used genomic DNA as the template. An Illumina HiSeq 2000 was the platform used for TCR repertoire sequencing. In the authors' own workflow: TRBV/TRBJ rearrangement plots, CDR3 size and DJ length profiles, and Simpson's diversity index were used to evaluate the repertoires. The most abundant DNA sequence in the deep sequencing data was defined as the immunodominant clone. CDR3 amino acid sequences were checked for sharing between subjects and were compared against published repertoires and the VDJdb database. The public reads were run again by TCRdb, first through fastp at Q25 and then through MiXCR, and only productive beta chains were kept. Rows are combined by CDR3 protein, so each entry shows the most common genes and DNA. None of the V and J calls come from the authors' own analysis; TCRdb made them. Present in this sample are 89,000 or so distinct CDR3 sequences, roughly two thirds of which were seen just once. 55% to 65% of the sample comes from the top ten.

This sequence was found in a human donor with aplastic anemia. The specimen was sorted CD4+, CD8+, or CD8+CD57+ T cells (not recorded which) from PBMCs. This chain is built from TRBV7-9 and TRBJ1-1; the D gene cannot be resolved reliably. The DNA sequence is as follows: TGTGCCAGCAGCCCGGCGGCCAGTAACACTGAAGCTTTCTTT. Its protein product is CASSPAASNTEAFF.